The 17 T cell receptor beta chains reported below all come from one sample, sequenced in a study of shared clonotypes between healthy human individuals (dated by TCRdb to 2019 to 2021). Libraries were prepared through the immunoSEQ multiplex PCR assay. Not all clones reach the TCRdb copy of this immuneACCESS table, which keeps in-frame sequences only. Checked studies attribute under half of the gap to unresolved V genes and leave the rest unexplained. The sample profile shows approximately 530,000 clones; around 96% of them were found once. The top ten clonotypes cover about 0.06% of the sample. Sequenced sample: naive CD4+ T cells sorted from blood. What this sample's cell subset or site label stands for: CD45RA+ positively selected. The receptors derive from a woman aged 25 to 45 in good health.

CDR3 region: CASSLTLNTEAFF. DNA for the CDR3: TGTGCCAGCAGTTTAACCCTGAACACTGAAGCTTTCTTT. V is TRBV28 and J is TRBJ1-1; D ambiguous. Trimming left V 2 bases short and J 0 bases short, with 4 bases between. Germline CDR1 reads MDHEN; CDR2 reads SYDVKM. This CDR3 contains 13 residues. The entire variable domain, with the rest obtained from reference TRBV28 and TRBJ1-1, is as follows: DVKVTQSSRYLVKRTGEKVFLECVQDMDHENMFWYRQDPGLGLRLIYFSYDVKMKEKGDIPEGYSVSREKKERFSLILESASTNQTSMYLCASSLTLNTEAFFGQGTRLTVV.

V gene TRBV19 combines with J gene TRBJ2-2; 9 bases agree with TRBD2. V lost 7 bases to trimming and J lost 3 bases; unmatched junction nucleotides: 6. This CDR3 contains 15 residues. The germline V gene encodes CDR1 LNHDA and CDR2 SQIVND (reference sequence). CDR3 in DNA: TGTGCCAGTACTCTCCTAGCGGGGTACACCGGGGAGCTGTTTTTT. It translates to CASTLLAGYTGELFF.

The chain employs TRBV25-1 and TRBJ2-2, with D unresolved. This CDR3 spans 14 amino acids. V shed 2 bases and J shed 1 base, with 5 bases lying between them. Germline assignment: CDR1 MGHDK and CDR2 SYGVNS. The CDR3 protein is CASSEIGNTGELFF. Here the CDR3 DNA reads TGTGCCAGCAGTGAAATAGGGAACACCGGGGAGCTGTTTTTT.

This sequence joins TRBV27 and TRBJ2-5; D is undetermined. The V end lost 4 bases, the J end lost 13 bases, and 19 bases lay between the germline ends. The CDR3 loop spans 13 amino acids. Germline V lookup: CDR1 MNHEY, CDR2 SMNVEV (reference sequence). The CDR3 is CASSSTVWSRRYF. The CDR3 DNA reads as TGTGCCAGCAGTTCAACGGTTTGGTCGCGCAGGTACTTC.

The CDR3 spells CASSISQPDTQYF. CDR3 sequence (DNA): TGTGCCAGTAGTATTTCCCAGCCGGATACGCAGTATTTT. J is TRBJ2-3 and V is TRBV19; D is uncertain. Deletions cut 3 bases from V and 6 bases from J, with 10 bases between. The CDR3 totals 13 residues. Germline-derived CDR1 and CDR2 are LNHDA and SQIVND (reference sequence).

This clone appeared once. This rearrangement joins TRBV11-3 to TRBJ2-7, with D tentatively TRBD1 or TRBD2 (5 bases each). The ends were cut back, 1 base at V and 5 bases at J, with 15 bases in the middle. The V gene's germline CDR1 is SGHNT and CDR2 YENEEA. The CDR3 length is 15 residues. The DNA for the CDR3 is TGTGCCAGCAGCTTAGGTGGACCGGGGCCGGACGAGCAGTACTTC. Translated, it gives CASSLGGPGPDEQYF.

The chain uses TRBV11-3 and TRBJ2-3; D gene unclear. Trimming removed 2 bases from V and 3 bases from J, with 9 bases in between. The germline gives CDR1 SGHNT, CDR2 YENEEA. The CDR3 spans 14 residues. As DNA, the CDR3 is TGTGCCAGCAGCTTATGGAGTGGGACAGATACGCAGTATTTT. Protein product: CASSLWSGTDTQYF.

The chain links TRBV5-4 to TRBJ2-7, with TRBD1 as a possible D gene (6 bases). Looked up from germline, CDR1 is SGHNT and CDR2 is YYREEE (reference sequence). The CDR3 has 14 residues. V was clipped by 0 bases and J by 5 bases, with 12 bases between them. CDR3 nucleotide sequence: TGTGCCAGCAGCTTGGTACAGGGTGGTAACGAGCAGTACTTC. This translates into CASSLVQGGNEQYF.

This chain uses TRBV1 with TRBJ2-7. TRBV1 is designated a pseudogene. There are 14 residues in the CDR3. The CDR3 protein is CTSSHARIHGEQYF. CDR3 sequence (DNA): TGCACCAGCAGCCACGCCCGGATCCACGGCGAGCAGTACTTC.

The V and J genes are TRBV30 and TRBJ2-5; 9 bases are shared with TRBD1. CDR3 length: 15 residues. With 4 bases clipped from V and 5 bases from J, the junction kept 11 bases outside the gene matches. Germline values: CDR1 GTSNPN, CDR2 SVGIG (reference sequence). In DNA, the CDR3 is TGTGCCTGGACCAACTCCGGGACAGGGCGGGAGACCCAGTACTTC. Translating it yields CAWTNSGTGRETQYF.

V is TRBV11-2 and J is TRBJ2-7, with a weak D call TRBD1 (6 bases). The CDR3 length is 15 residues. CDR1 is SGHAT, CDR2 FQNNGV, per germline. V lost 7 bases and J lost 0, with 16 bases in between. The CDR3 loop is CASNKDRHLSYEQYF. The CDR3 bases are TGTGCCAGCAACAAAGACAGGCATCTCTCCTACGAGCAGTACTTC.

The chain combines TRBV28 with TRBJ2-5; possible D gene TRBD2, 6 bases. With 6 bases removed from V and 2 bases from J, the gap between germline ends came to 19 bases. The CDR3 is 16 residues long. The germline V gene has CDR1 MDHEN and CDR2 SYDVKM. The CDR3 nucleotides read TGTGCCAGCAGCCCCCCGATTTGGGGGGAACAAGAGACCCAGTACTTC. Encoded protein: CASSPPIWGEQETQYF.

The CDR3 coding sequence is TGTGCCAGTAGTATGCCCGGTGGCAGTAAAGGTCAGCCCCAGCATTTT. This gives the protein CASSMPGGSKGQPQHF. V and J are TRBV19 and TRBJ1-5; no definite D call. Germline loops: CDR1 LNHDA, CDR2 SQIVND (reference sequence). Trimming left V 3 bases short and J 6 bases short, with 18 bases between. The CDR3 consists of 16 residues.

V is TRBV7-6 and J is TRBJ1-1; tentative D call: TRBD1 (6 bases). The V end lost 5 bases, the J end lost 4 bases, and 17 bases lay between the germline ends. Germline V lookup: CDR1 SGHVS, CDR2 FNYEAQ. This CDR3 comprises 15 residues. CDR3 DNA: TGTGCCAGCAGCCCGAACACAGGGAGAGGCACTGAAGCTTTCTTT. Residues: CASSPNTGRGTEAFF.

The chain carries TRBV9 and TRBJ2-3; D perhaps matches TRBD1 (6 bases). The germline V and J ends were trimmed by 2 bases and 0 bases, with 22 bases remaining between them. Germline CDR1 and CDR2: SGDLS and YYNGEE. The CDR3 spans 19 residues. Written as DNA, the CDR3 is TGTGCCAGCAGCGTGAACCCAGGGGACCAAATAGATAGCACAGATACGCAGTATTTT. Its translation: CASSVNPGDQIDSTDTQYF.

The CDR3 nucleotides read TGCGCCAGCAGCTCCCGGACAGGGGAGAACACTGAAGCTTTCTTT. It yields the protein CASSSRTGENTEAFF. The V gene is TRBV4-1, the J gene TRBJ1-1; 9 bases line up with TRBD1. Germline trimming cut 5 bases from V and 1 base from J; bases unmatched to any gene: 5. This CDR3 comprises 15 residues. Germline loops: CDR1 MGHRA, CDR2 YSYEKL.

The chain is built from TRBV19 and TRBJ2-7; 7 nucleotides agree with TRBD2. Germline-derived CDR1 and CDR2 are LNHDA and SQIVND (reference sequence). This CDR3 comprises 15 residues. The junction had 7 bases not matched to a gene; V was cut back by 3 bases and J by 2 bases. CDR3 nucleotide sequence: TGTGCCAGTAGTATTCAGGCGGGAGCCCCCTACGAGCAGTACTTC. Protein product: CASSIQAGAPYEQYF.